The 15 T cell receptor beta chains given below trace back to one sample, sequenced in a study of regulatory T cells in long-lasting Graves disease. Sample time point: newly diagnosed GD, antithyroid drugs for less than 3 months. Construction of the TCR library relied on RNA isolated from PBMCs. Sequencing libraries for TCR beta were prepared with iRepertoire HTBI primers and Arm-PCR of CDR3 regions. Via MiXCR, TCRdb re-called the multiplex PCR reads, giving one row per CDR3 protein. The sample has roughly 560,000 distinct CDR3 sequences; about 11% are singletons. The same data also went into a second study, on T cells in Graves' hyperthyroidism and ophthalmopathy.

The sample in question was peripheral blood mononuclear cells (PBMCs), obtained at new diagnosis, from a patient treated with antithyroid drugs. Receptor source: a woman in her thirties with Graves disease.

The chain links TRBV12-3 or TRBV12-4 to TRBJ2-3; D may be TRBD1 or TRBD2 (5 bases each). This CDR3 region has 18 residues. The germline V and J ends were trimmed by 1 base and 4 bases, with 21 bases remaining between them. The CDR3, as DNA: TGTGCCAGCAGTTTAGTTGGGGGAACTAGTAGGAGGCCAGATACGCAGTATTTT. Its translation: CASSLVGGTSRRPDTQYF.

As for this clonotype: This may be a read error, as it is one base from a much larger clone. J is TRBJ2-6 and V is TRBV28; no clear D. CDR3 length equals 15 residues. CDR1 is MDHEN, CDR2 SYDVKM, per germline. The CDR3 nucleotides read TGTCCCAGCAGTTTAGGGTTCACTGGGGCCAACGTCCTGACTTTC. Translation: CPSSLGFTGANVLTF. Drawing the rest from reference TRBV28 and TRBJ2-6, the complete variable domain is DVKVTQSSRYLVKRTGEKVFLECVQDMDHENMFWYRQDPGLGLRLIYFSYDVKMKEKGDIPEGYSVSREKKERFSLILESASTNQTSMYLCPSSLGFTGANVLTFGAGSRLTVL.

This clonotype was seen many times. The chain employs TRBV20-1 and TRBJ2-1; TRBD2 agrees at 11 bases. The CDR3 contains 15 residues. V lost 5 bases and J lost 7; bases outside the gene matches: 10. Germline CDR1 is DFQATT and CDR2 is SNEGSKA (reference sequence). The DNA of the CDR3 is TGCAGTGCTTACCCCACTAGCGGGAGACAGAATGAGCAGTTCTTC. It specifies CSAYPTSGRQNEQFF.

Turning to this clonotype: Being one base from a much bigger clone, this may be a read error. No DNA is shown, since the ends of the CDR3 on it are uncertain; the CDR3 is the one TCRdb lists. The V and J genes are TRBV6-9 and TRBJ2-3; the D segment call TRBD1 is taken from the table without a DNA check. Ends included, the CDR3 has 16 residues. CDR1 MNHGY and CDR2 SVAAGI come from the germline V gene. CDR3: CASSYSWGLGTDTQCF.

This clonotype was recorded many times. The V and J genes are TRBV19 and TRBJ2-2, with TRBD1 matching 7 bases. The trim removed 5 bases at V and 5 bases at J, leaving 11 bases unmatched. Germline values: CDR1 LNHDA, CDR2 SQIVND (reference sequence). The CDR3 runs to 16 residues. DNA for the CDR3: TGTGCCAGTAGTTTTAGGCTGCAGGGGGTAACCGGGGAGCTGTTTTTT. It yields the protein CASSFRLQGVTGELFF.

At least ten counts were recorded for this clonotype. V and J are TRBV19 and TRBJ2-1; 15 nucleotides agree with TRBD2. After removal of 6 bases from V and 7 bases from J, the junction contained 7 bases not matched to a gene. This CDR3 contains 16 residues. CDR1 is LNHDA, CDR2 SQIVND, per germline (reference sequence). The CDR3 coding sequence is TGTGCCAGTAGCGGACTAGCGGGAGGGCCGCGAAATGAGCAGTTCTTC. Translated: CASSGLAGGPRNEQFF.

Many counts were recorded for this clonotype. This chain connects TRBV27 to TRBJ2-5, with D unresolved. This CDR3 region has 12 residues. V lost 6 bases to trimming and J lost 5 bases, with 10 bases between them. Germline CDR1 and CDR2: MNHEY and SMNVEV (reference sequence). CDR3 sequence: CASRNHGETQYF. CDR3 sequence (DNA): TGTGCCAGCAGGAACCATGGGGAGACCCAGTACTTC.

This clonotype was counted at least ten times. V is TRBV28 and J is TRBJ2-3, with TRBD2 matching 9 bases. Trimming cost V 6 bases and J 2 bases; bases outside gene matches: 12. The CDR3 runs 17 residues. Germline V gene lookup returns CDR1 MDHEN and CDR2 SYDVKM. CDR3 amino acids: CASSRPSAGGATDTQYF. The CDR3 DNA reads TGTGCCAGCAGCCGACCCTCAGCGGGAGGCGCCACAGATACGCAGTATTTT.

In its sample, this clonotype was seen many times. This sequence joins TRBV19 and TRBJ1-2; D is ambiguous. Germline V lookup: CDR1 LNHDA, CDR2 SQIVND (reference sequence). Trimming pared 5 bases from V and 0 bases from J, leaving 7 bases between. The length of the CDR3 is 13 residues. The CDR3 coding sequence is TGTGCCAGTAGTTGGGCGGCTAACTATGGCTACACCTTC. Its protein product is CASSWAANYGYTF.

This clonotype was picked up many times. The CDR3 is CATSMGAGDRIFYGYTF. In DNA form, the CDR3 reads TGTGCCACCAGCATGGGGGCCGGAGACAGGATCTTCTATGGCTACACCTTC. The chain is built from TRBV2 and TRBJ1-2, with D perhaps TRBD1 (6 bases). This CDR3 comprises 17 residues. Germline CDR1 is SNHLY and CDR2 is FYNNEI. Between the trimmed V and J ends, which lost 10 bases and 4 bases, there was a span of 28 bases.

This clonotype was seen a few times. The chain is built from TRBV27 and TRBJ1-1; D is unclear. CDR1 and CDR2 (germline): MNHEY, SMNVEV (reference sequence). The CDR3 has 14 residues. Trimming removed 2 bases from V and 10 bases from J, with 17 bases in between. The CDR3 bases are TGTGCCAGCAGTTTAATACCCCGCGGGCGTCGAGCTTTCTTT. As protein: CASSLIPRGRRAFF.

This clonotype was recorded at least ten times. The chain uses TRBV6-2 or TRBV6-3 and TRBJ2-5; unclear D gene. The CDR3 contains 12 residues. The V gene's germline CDR1 is MNHEY and CDR2 SVGEGT. V dropped 2 bases and J dropped 1 base, with 2 bases sitting between them. CDR3 sequence: CASSYPQETQYF. The CDR3, as DNA: TGTGCCAGCAGTTACCCCCAAGAGACCCAGTACTTC.

CDR3 residues: CASSVGTAALNNEQFF. The CDR3 nucleotides are TGTGCCAGCAGCGTAGGTACCGCCGCCCTCAACAATGAGCAGTTCTTC. The chain uses TRBV9 and TRBJ2-1; D not resolved. V was pared by 0 bases and J by 5 bases, with 15 bases between. The germline V gene encodes CDR1 SGDLS and CDR2 YYNGEE. The CDR3 consists of 16 residues.

This clonotype came up many times. This rearrangement joins TRBV18 to TRBJ1-2; D not certain. The length of the CDR3 is 13 residues. The germline CDR1 and CDR2 sequences are KGHSH and LQKENI. Trimming removed 1 base from V and 6 bases from J, with 9 bases in between. DNA for the CDR3: TGTGCCAGCTCACCACTTCGCGGAGATGGCTACACCTTC. The encoded protein is CASSPLRGDGYTF.

This clonotype was seen at least ten times. The chain is built from TRBV18 and TRBJ1-1; perhaps TRBD1 as D (5 bases). The CDR3 extends over 14 amino acids. Germline CDR1 and CDR2: KGHSH and LQKENI. Trimming pared 2 bases from V and 0 bases from J, leaving 7 bases between. The CDR3 region is CASSPAGLNTEAFF. The CDR3 coding sequence is TGTGCCAGCTCACCAGCAGGGTTGAACACTGAAGCTTTCTTT.